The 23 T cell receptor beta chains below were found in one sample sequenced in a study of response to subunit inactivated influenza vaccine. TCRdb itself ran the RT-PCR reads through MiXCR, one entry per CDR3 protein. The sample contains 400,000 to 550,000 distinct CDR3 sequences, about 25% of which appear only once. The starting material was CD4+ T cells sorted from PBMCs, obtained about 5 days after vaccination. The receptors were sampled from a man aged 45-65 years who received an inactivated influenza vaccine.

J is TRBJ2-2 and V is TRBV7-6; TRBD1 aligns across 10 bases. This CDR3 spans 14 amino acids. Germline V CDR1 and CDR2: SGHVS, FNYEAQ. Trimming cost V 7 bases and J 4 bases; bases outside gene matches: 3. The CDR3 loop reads CASKGQGTTGELFF. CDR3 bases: TGTGCCAGCAAGGGACAGGGGACCACCGGGGAGCTGTTTTTT. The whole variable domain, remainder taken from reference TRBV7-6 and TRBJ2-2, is GAGVSQSPRYKVTKRGQDVALRCDPISGHVSLYWYRQALGQGPEFLTYFNYEAQQDKSGLPNDRFSAERPEGSISTLTIQRTEQRDSAMYRCASKGQGTTGELFFGEGSRLTVL.

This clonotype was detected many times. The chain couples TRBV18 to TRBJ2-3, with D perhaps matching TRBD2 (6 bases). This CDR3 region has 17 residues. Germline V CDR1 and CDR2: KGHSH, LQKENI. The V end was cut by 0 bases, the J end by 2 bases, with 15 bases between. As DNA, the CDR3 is TGTGCCAGCTCACCACCGCTACCGGGACTCATCACAGATACGCAGTATTTT. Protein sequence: CASSPPLPGLITDTQYF.

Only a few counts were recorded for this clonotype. CDR3 protein: CASSPRRGGTDTQYF. CDR3 bases: TGTGCCAGCAGCCCGCGTCGTGGAGGGACAGATACGCAGTATTTT. This sequence joins TRBV11-2 and TRBJ2-3, with TRBD2 as a possible D gene (6 bases). V lost 5 bases and J 3 bases, leaving 15 bases between the germline ends. The CDR3 length is 15 residues. Germline V lookup: CDR1 SGHAT, CDR2 FQNNGV.

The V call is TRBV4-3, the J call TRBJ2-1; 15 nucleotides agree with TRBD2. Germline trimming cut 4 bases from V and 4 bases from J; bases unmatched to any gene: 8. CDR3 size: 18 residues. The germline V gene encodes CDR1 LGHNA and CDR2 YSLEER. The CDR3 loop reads CASSPRTSGGGLYNEQFF. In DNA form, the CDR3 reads TGCGCCAGCAGCCCTAGGACTAGCGGGGGGGGGTTATACAATGAGCAGTTCTTC.

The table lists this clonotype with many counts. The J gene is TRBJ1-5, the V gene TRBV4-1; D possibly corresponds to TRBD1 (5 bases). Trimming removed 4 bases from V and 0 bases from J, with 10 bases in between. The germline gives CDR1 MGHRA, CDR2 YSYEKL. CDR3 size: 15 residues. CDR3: CASSPGFYSNQPQHF. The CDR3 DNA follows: TGCGCCAGCAGCCCAGGGTTTTATAGCAATCAGCCCCAGCATTTT.

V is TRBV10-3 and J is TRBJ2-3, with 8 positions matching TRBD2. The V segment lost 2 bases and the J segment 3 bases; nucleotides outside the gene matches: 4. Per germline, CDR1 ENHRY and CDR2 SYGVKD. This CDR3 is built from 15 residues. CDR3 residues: CAISEGSGVTDTQYF. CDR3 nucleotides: TGTGCCATCAGTGAGGGTAGCGGGGTGACAGATACGCAGTATTTT.

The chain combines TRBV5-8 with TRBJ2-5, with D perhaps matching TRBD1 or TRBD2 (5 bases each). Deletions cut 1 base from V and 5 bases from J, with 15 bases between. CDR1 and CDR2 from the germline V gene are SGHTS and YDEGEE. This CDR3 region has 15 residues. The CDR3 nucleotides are TGTGCCAGCAGCTTGAGTCTAGCAGGGATTGAGACCCAGTACTTC. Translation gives CASSLSLAGIETQYF.

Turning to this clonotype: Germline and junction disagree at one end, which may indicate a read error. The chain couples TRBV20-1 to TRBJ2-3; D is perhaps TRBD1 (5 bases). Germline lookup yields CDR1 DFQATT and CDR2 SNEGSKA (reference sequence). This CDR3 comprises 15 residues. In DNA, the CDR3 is TGCTGTGCTAGTATAGTTTTGCAGGGATCAGATACGCAGTATTTT. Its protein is CCASIVLQGSDTQYF.

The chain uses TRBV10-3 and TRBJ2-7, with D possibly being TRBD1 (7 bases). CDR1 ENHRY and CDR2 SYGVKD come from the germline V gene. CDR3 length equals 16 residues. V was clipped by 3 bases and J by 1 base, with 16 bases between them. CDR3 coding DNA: TGTGCCATCAGTGAAGACGGGGGACAGCGTTCCTACGAGCAGTACTTC. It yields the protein CAISEDGGQRSYEQYF.

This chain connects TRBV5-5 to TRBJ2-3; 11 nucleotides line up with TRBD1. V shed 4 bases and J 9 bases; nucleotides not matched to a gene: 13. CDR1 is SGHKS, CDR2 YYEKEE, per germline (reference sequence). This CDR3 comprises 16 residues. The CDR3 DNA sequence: TGTGCCAGCAGCGTACCGGGACAGGGGGGAGTTTCGACGCAGTATTTT. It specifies CASSVPGQGGVSTQYF.

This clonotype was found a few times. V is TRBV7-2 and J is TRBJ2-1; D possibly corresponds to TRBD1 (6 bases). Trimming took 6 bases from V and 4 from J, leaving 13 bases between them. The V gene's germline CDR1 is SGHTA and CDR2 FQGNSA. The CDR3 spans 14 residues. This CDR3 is CASRGAGRYNEQFF. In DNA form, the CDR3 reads TGTGCCAGCAGGGGGGCAGGGAGATACAATGAGCAGTTCTTC.

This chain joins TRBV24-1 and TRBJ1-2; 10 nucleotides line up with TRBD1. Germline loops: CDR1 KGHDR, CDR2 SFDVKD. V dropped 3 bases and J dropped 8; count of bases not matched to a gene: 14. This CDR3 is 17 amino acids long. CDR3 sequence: CATSDTNPGQGFFGYTF. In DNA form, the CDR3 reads TGTGCCACCAGTGATACAAACCCGGGACAGGGGTTTTTCGGCTACACCTTC.

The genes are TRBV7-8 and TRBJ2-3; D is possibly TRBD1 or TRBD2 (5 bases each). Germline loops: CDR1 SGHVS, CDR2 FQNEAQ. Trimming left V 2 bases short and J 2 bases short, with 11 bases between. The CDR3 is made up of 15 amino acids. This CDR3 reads CASSLRDRTTDTQYF. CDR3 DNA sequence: TGTGCCAGCAGCTTACGGGACCGCACCACAGATACGCAGTATTTT. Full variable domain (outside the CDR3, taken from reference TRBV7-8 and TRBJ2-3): GAGVSQSPRYKVAKRGQDVALRCDPISGHVSLFWYQQALGQGPEFLTYFQNEAQLDKSGLPSDRFFAERPEGSVSTLKIQRTQQEDSAVYLCASSLRDRTTDTQYFGPGTRLTVL.

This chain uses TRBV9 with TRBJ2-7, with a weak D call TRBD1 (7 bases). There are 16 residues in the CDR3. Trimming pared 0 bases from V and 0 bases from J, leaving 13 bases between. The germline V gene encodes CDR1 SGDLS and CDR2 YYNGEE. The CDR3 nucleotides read TGTGCCAGCAGCGTAGTTGGGGGGACAGACTCCTACGAGCAGTACTTC. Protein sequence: CASSVVGGTDSYEQYF.

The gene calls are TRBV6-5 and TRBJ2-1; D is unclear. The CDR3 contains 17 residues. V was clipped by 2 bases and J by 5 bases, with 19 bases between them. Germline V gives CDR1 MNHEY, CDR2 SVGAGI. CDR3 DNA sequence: TGTGCCAGCAGTTACACCCAGGACCTACCCCACCACAATGAGCAGTTCTTC. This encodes CASSYTQDLPHHNEQFF.

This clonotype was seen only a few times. DNA of the CDR3: TGTGCCAGCAAAGGACTAGCGGGAGGGTATGAGCAGTTCTTC. Protein: CASKGLAGGYEQFF. J is TRBJ2-1 and V is TRBV6-1, with 15 nucleotides matching TRBD2. With 7 bases clipped from V and 8 bases from J, the junction kept 3 bases outside the gene matches. Germline assignment: CDR1 MNHNS and CDR2 SASEGT. The CDR3 sequence is 14 residues long.

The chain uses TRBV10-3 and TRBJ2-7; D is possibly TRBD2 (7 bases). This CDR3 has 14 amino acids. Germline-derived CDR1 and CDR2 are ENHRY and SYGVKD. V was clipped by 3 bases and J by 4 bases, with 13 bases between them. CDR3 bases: TGTGCCATCAGTGAAGGGGGGGCGCTTTACGAGCAGTACTTC. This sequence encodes CAISEGGALYEQYF.

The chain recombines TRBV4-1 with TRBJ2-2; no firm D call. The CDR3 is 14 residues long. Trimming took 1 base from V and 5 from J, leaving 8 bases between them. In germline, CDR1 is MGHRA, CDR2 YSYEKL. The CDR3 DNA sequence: TGCGCCAGCAGCCAAGCTACGGAGACCGGGGAGCTGTTTTTT. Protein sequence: CASSQATETGELFF.

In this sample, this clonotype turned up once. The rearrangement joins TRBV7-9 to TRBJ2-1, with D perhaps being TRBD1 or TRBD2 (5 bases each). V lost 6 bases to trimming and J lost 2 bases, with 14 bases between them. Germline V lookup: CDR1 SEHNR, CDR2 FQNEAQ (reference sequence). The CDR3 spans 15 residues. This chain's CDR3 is CASSRRDGTYNEQFF. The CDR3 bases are TGTGCCAGCAGTCGCAGGGACGGCACCTACAATGAGCAGTTCTTC.

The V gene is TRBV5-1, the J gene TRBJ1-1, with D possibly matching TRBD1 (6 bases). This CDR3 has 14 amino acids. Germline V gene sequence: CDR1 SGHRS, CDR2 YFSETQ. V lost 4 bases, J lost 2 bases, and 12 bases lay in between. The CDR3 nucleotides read TGCGCCAGCAGCGCCGGGACACAAAACACTGAAGCTTTCTTT. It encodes CASSAGTQNTEAFF.

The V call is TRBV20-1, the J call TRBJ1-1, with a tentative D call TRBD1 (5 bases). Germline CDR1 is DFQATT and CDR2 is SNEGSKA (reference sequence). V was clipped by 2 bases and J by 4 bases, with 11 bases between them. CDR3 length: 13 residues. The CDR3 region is CSARPGGSTEAFF. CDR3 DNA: TGCAGTGCTAGACCCGGGGGGAGCACTGAAGCTTTCTTT.

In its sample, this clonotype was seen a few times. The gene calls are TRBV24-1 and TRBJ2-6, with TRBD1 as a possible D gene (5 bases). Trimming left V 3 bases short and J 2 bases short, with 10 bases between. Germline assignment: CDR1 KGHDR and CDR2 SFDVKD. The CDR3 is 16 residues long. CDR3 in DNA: TGTGCCACCAGTGATCCCGCCAGGGCTGGGGCCAACGTCCTGACTTTC. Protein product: CATSDPARAGANVLTF.

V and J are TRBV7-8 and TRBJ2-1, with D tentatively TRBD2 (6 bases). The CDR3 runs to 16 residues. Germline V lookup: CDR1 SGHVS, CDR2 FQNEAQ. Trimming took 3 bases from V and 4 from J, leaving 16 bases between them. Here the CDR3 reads CASSLSLTGTYNEQFF. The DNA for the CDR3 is TGTGCCAGCAGCTTGTCATTAACCGGGACTTACAATGAGCAGTTCTTC.